This TCR beta chain was observed in a study of T-cell reconstitution after alpha-beta-depleted transplantation in children (dated by TCRdb to about 2016). A note on the overall study: T-cell immune reconstitution after TCRalphabeta/CD19-depleted allogeneic hematopoietic cell transplantation in children was quantitatively tracked in the study by means of TCR repertoire profiling.

Concerning this clonotype itself: Its antigen target is currently unknown. Base qualities are not recorded, but no much larger clone differs from it by a single base.

According to the study, the label for this sample's treatment or condition signals: allogeneic hematopoietic cell transplantation with graft depleted of TCRalphabeta T cells and CD19 B cells. The transplant recipients were children given TCRalphabeta/CD19-depleted allogeneic hematopoietic cell grafts. The library was produced with PCR. Sequencing was performed on an Illumina HiSeq 2500. TCR libraries were prepared with molecular barcoding, using unique molecular identifiers to normalize TCRbeta repertoire quantification. The public reads were reanalyzed by TCRdb: fastp trimming at Q25, MiXCR alignment, in-frame beta chains only. Records with the same CDR3 protein are collapsed into one entry carrying the most frequent genes and DNA. Within this sample are hundreds of thousands of distinct CDR3 sequences, with around 12% of them counted one time only. Jointly, the top ten make up 0.65% to 0.9% of the sample.

Overall results and qualifications from the work: Apparently early alphabetaT-cell count recovery about two months after transplant reportedly relied on only several hundred rapidly expanded clones derived from non-depleted graft cells. Over the following months the frequencies of hyperexpanded clones went down, and after one year T-cell counts and TCRbeta diversity were mostly credited to newly produced T cells. In some patients, high TCRbeta diversity at day 60 was attributed to recipient T cells and intrathymic progenitors that had survived conditioning.

The receptor was isolated from a girl aged 2 to 10 with congenital amegakaryocytic thrombocytopenia, due to receive a stem cell transplant. This specimen consisted of PBMCs, obtained before TCRalphabeta/CD19-depleted stem cell transplant.

The CDR3 loop reads CASSGRTGRGYEQYF. The sequenced DNA: TGTGCCAGCAGCGGCCGGACAGGCCGAGGGTACGAGCAGTACTTC. The chain was built from TRBV5-4 and TRBJ2-7; 7 central bases correspond to TRBD1. CDR1 and CDR2 are read off the germline V gene (reference sequence) as SGHNT and YYREEE. Inclusive of the bounding cysteine and phenylalanine, the CDR3 is 15 residues long. Here the CDR3 DNA is all that survives: 45 bases in frame from base 1. For this chain, trimming is 4 bases at the V end and 4 bases at the J end, and the number of junction bases without a gene match is 11.